The 5 T cell receptor beta chains in this list originate from one sample, sequenced in a study of blood T cell repertoires in COVID-19. TCRdb's copy holds only in-frame clones and misses some; the assay was immunoSEQ multiplex PCR. The table includes more than 150,000 clones, roughly four fifths detected once. The sample consisted of peripheral blood. The receptors were gathered from a woman aged 80 or over with COVID-19, enrolled during active disease.

This clone has just one count. The rearrangement joins TRBV5-1 to TRBJ2-7; D is uncertain. Trimming cost V 4 bases and J 0 bases, with 14 bases left between them. The CDR3 covers 15 residues. CDR1 is SGHRS, CDR2 YFSETQ, per germline. The CDR3 sequence is CASSPEPRSSYEQYF. The CDR3 nucleotides read TGCGCCAGCAGCCCGGAGCCTAGGAGCTCCTACGAGCAGTACTTC.

The chain combines TRBV25-1 with TRBJ2-7, with a possible D match to TRBD2 (5 bases). The CDR3 loop spans 14 amino acids. Germline V lookup: CDR1 MGHDK, CDR2 SYGVNS. V dropped 6 bases and J dropped 1 base, with 13 bases sitting between them. CDR3 region: CASRKRGISYEQYF. Here the CDR3 DNA reads TGTGCCAGCAGGAAGAGAGGGATTTCCTACGAGCAGTACTTC.

The rearrangement uses TRBV4-1 and TRBJ2-7; maybe TRBD1 (6 bases). Germline V lookup: CDR1 MGHRA, CDR2 YSYEKL. Trimming stripped 1 base from V and 5 bases from J, with 21 bases between. CDR3 length equals 17 residues. CDR3 sequence reads: CASSQAGTHPLSNEQYF. DNA of the CDR3: TGCGCCAGCAGCCAAGCCGGGACACATCCTCTGAGCAACGAGCAGTACTTC.

J is TRBJ1-1 and V is TRBV14; D remains ambiguous. This CDR3 has 14 amino acids. The germline V gene has CDR1 SGHDN and CDR2 FVKESK. V was clipped by 7 bases and J by 1 base, with 13 bases between them. The CDR3, as DNA: TGTGCCAGCAAGGGAGGGTACGGGAACACTGAAGCTTTCTTT. This translates into CASKGGYGNTEAFF.

The V gene is TRBV19, the J gene TRBJ2-7; 8 bases fit TRBD2. The CDR3 loop spans 15 amino acids. J lost 4 bases, V lost 10 bases, and 15 bases had no gene match. Looked up from germline, CDR1 is LNHDA and CDR2 is SQIVND (reference sequence). CDR3 DNA: TGTGCCACTTCCCCTTGGATTAGCGGGGCATACGAGCAGTACTTC. Its protein product is CATSPWISGAYEQYF.